The entry below describes one T cell receptor (beta chain). The entry originates in a study of blood T cell repertoires in COVID-19. As for the study in general: The analysed material was cDNA or gDNA that came from T cells, B-cell-depleted T cells, or PBMCs.

Germline values: CDR1 MDHEN, CDR2 SYDVKM. This CDR3 contains 13 residues. The V gene lost 2 bases and the J gene lost 4 bases, with 9 bases spanning the gap. Sequencing was performed with immunoSEQ multiplex PCR; in TCRdb, only in-frame clones are kept and a portion is missing. The table has 70,000 or so clones, around 90% seen once; the top ten hold 1.4% to 1.5%. The chain joins TRBV28 to TRBJ2-7, with TRBD2 as a possible D gene (6 bases). The sequence derives from a man aged 50-59 years with acute or convalescent COVID-19. The sequenced sample consisted of peripheral blood. CDR3 nucleotide sequence: TGTGCCAGCAGTTTACTGGGGGGTTACGAGCAGTACGTC. Its translation is CASSLLGGYEQYV.